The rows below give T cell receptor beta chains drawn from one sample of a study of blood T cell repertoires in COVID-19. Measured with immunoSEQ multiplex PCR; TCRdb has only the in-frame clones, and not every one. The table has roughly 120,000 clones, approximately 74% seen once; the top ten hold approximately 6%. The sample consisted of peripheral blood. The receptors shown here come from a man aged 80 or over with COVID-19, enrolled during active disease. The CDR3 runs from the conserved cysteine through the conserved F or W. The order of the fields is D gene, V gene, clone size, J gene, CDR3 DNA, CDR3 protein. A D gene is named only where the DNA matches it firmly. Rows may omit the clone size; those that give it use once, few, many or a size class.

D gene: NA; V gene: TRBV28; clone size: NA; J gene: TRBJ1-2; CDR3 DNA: TGTGCCAGCAAGGCAGGCAACTATGGCTACACCTTC; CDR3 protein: CASKAGNYGYTF
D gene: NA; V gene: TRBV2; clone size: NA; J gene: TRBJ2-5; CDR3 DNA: TGTGCCAGCAGGGAGGGGGCGCAACTGACCCAGTACTTC; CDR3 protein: CASREGAQLTQYF
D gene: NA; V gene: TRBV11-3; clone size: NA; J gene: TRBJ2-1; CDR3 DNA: TGTGCCAGCAGCCCCTACCAGAGGTCCTACAATGAGCAGTTCTTC; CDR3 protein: CASSPYQRSYNEQFF
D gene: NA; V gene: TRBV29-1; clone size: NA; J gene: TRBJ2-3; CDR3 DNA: TGCGCAAAAGGGCAGGGGGGCGCAGATACGCAGTATTTT; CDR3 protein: CAKGQGGADTQYF
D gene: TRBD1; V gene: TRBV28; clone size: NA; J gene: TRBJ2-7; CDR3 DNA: TGTGCCAGCAGCCACCCCGGGACAGGGGACTACGAGCAGTACTTC; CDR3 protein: CASSHPGTGDYEQYF
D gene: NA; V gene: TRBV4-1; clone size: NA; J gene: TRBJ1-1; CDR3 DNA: TGCGCCAGCAGCCAAGTTTCCAGGGGCACTGAAGCTTTCTTT; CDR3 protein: CASSQVSRGTEAFF
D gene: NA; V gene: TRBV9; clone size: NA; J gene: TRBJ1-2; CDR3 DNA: TGTGCCAGCAGCGTAGCAGAGGAGGTCTATGGCTACACCTTC; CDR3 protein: CASSVAEEVYGYTF
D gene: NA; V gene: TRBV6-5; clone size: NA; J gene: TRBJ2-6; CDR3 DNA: TGTGCCAGCAGTTCCTTAAATAGCTCTGGGGCCAACGTCCTGACTTTC; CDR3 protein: CASSSLNSSGANVLTF
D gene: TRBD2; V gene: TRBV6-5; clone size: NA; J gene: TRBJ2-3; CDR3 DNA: TGTGCCACTTGGACTAGCGGGAGCACAGATACGCAGTATTTT; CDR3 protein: CATWTSGSTDTQYF
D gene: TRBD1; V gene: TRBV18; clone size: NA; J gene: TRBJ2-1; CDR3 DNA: TGTGCCAGCTCACCGGGACAGGGGCCTTACAATGAGCAGTTCTTC; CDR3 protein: CASSPGQGPYNEQFF
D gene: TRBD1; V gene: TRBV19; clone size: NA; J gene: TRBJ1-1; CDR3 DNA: TGTGCCAGTAGTATTTTTGACAGGGGAACTGAAGCTTTCTTT; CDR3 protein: CASSIFDRGTEAFF
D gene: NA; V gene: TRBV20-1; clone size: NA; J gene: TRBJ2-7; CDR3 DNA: TGCAGTGCTAGTAGTGGCCACGAGCAGTACTTC; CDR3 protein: CSASSGHEQYF
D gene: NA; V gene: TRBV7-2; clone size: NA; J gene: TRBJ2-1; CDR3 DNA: TGTGCCAGCAGCTTAGAGGGAGTCGGAGGCGATGAGCAGTTCTTC; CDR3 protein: CASSLEGVGGDEQFF
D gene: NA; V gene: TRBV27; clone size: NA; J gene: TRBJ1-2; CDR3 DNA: TGTGCCAGCGGGCTTCCGGGGGGCCCTAACTATGGCTACACCTTC; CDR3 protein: CASGLPGGPNYGYTF
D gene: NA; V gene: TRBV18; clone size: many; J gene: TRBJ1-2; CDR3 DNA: TGTGCCAGCTCACCGGGCAGGGGTGATGCATTTGGCTACACCTTC; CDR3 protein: CASSPGRGDAFGYTF
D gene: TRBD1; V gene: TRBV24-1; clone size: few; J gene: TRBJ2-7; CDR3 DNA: TGTGCCACCAGTGAGGGACCGGGACAGGGGTCCCTATTCTCCTACGAGCAGTACTTC; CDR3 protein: CATSEGPGQGSLFSYEQYF
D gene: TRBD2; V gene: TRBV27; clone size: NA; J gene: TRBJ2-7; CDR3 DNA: TGTGCCAGCAGTAGGACTAGCGGCAGTCCGGAGCAGTACTTC; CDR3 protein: CASSRTSGSPEQYF
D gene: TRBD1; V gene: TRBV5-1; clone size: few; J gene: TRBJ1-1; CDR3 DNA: TGCGCCAGCAGCTCGGGACAGGAAGGCACTGAAGCTTTCTTT; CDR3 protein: CASSSGQEGTEAFF
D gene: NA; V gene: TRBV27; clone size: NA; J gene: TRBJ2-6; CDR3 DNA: TGTGCCAGCAGTGCAGACAGTGGTGGGGCCAACGTCCTGACTTTC; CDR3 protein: CASSADSGGANVLTF